These 8 T cell receptor beta chains originate from one sample sequenced in a study of cytomegalovirus exposure and HLA in healthy donors. Primers included in the PCR were 60 Vbeta and 13 Jbeta primers. Only in-frame clones appear in the TCRdb table, and some are missing; sequencing was by immunoSEQ multiplex PCR. Here the sample table reports 95,000 to 150,000 clones. Sequenced material: PBMCs. The receptors here all came from a man aged 18 to 30 in good health and CMV-seronegative.

The J gene is TRBJ1-1, the V gene TRBV30; 9 bases are shared with TRBD1. Germline trimming cut 7 bases from V and 1 base from J; bases unmatched to any gene: 1. This CDR3 spans 12 amino acids. Germline values: CDR1 GTSNPN, CDR2 SVGIG (reference sequence). For the CDR3, the DNA is TGTGCCTTGGACAGGGGGAACACTGAAGCTTTCTTT. It yields the protein CALDRGNTEAFF.

The chain recombines TRBV28 with TRBJ1-2; D remains unclear. Germline V CDR1 and CDR2: MDHEN, SYDVKM. CDR3 length: 12 residues. V was trimmed by 3 bases and J by 8 bases, leaving 10 bases between them. The CDR3 DNA reads as TGTGCCAGCAGTTTCGGGGAGACGGGCTACACCTTC. Its protein product is CASSFGETGYTF.

This chain links TRBV18 with TRBJ1-1, with 9 bases identical to TRBD1. CDR1 is KGHSH, CDR2 LQKENI, per germline. This CDR3 is 15 amino acids long. Germline trimming cut 4 bases from V and 2 bases from J; bases unmatched to any gene: 5. In DNA form, the CDR3 reads TGTGCCAGCTCACAACAGGGGGCGCGTAACACTGAAGCTTTCTTT. Its translation is CASSQQGARNTEAFF. Looking up the rest from reference TRBV18 and TRBJ1-1 gives the full variable domain: NAGVMQNPRHLVRRRGQEARLRCSPMKGHSHVYWYRQLPEEGLKFMVYLQKENIIDESGMPKERFSAEFPKEGPSILRIQQVVRGDSAAYFCASSQQGARNTEAFFGQGTRLTVV.

The chain joins TRBV2 to TRBJ1-1, with D tentatively TRBD1 (5 bases). CDR3 size: 15 residues. V was clipped by 5 bases and J by 4 bases, with 17 bases between them. CDR1 is SNHLY, CDR2 FYNNEI, per germline. The CDR3 DNA follows: TGTGCCAGCAGTACCAAGGGGCGCGGAGCCACTGAAGCTTTCTTT. Translated, it gives CASSTKGRGATEAFF.

The chain is built from TRBV13 and TRBJ2-3; TRBD1 might be the D (5 bases). The CDR3 has 16 amino acids. V was clipped by 5 bases and J by 1 base, with 16 bases between them. Germline assignment: CDR1 PRHDT and CDR2 FYEKMQ (reference sequence). The CDR3 is CASSEAFSQGTDTQYF. As DNA, the CDR3 is TGTGCCAGCAGCGAAGCATTCTCACAGGGCACAGATACGCAGTATTTT.

The chain employs TRBV18 and TRBJ1-2; perhaps TRBD1 as D (6 bases). Germline lookup yields CDR1 KGHSH and CDR2 LQKENI. This CDR3 contains 16 residues. V lost 2 bases to trimming and J lost 4 bases, with 17 bases between them. For the CDR3, the DNA is TGTGCCAGCTCACCAGGGACAACACCTCTACCCTATGGCTACACCTTC. This encodes CASSPGTTPLPYGYTF.

V usage is TRBV5-1 and J usage is TRBJ1-3; TRBD1 aligns across 7 bases. V trimming: 2 bases; J trimming: 3 bases; junction bases outside the gene matches: 8. CDR1 and CDR2 (germline): SGHRS, YFSETQ. The CDR3 contains 16 residues. The CDR3 DNA reads as TGCGCCAGCAGCTTTGGACAGGCTGCTCTTGGAAACACCATATATTTT. It codes for CASSFGQAALGNTIYF.

The chain recombines TRBV7-9 with TRBJ2-5; no firm D call. This CDR3 is built from 14 residues. CDR1 is SEHNR, CDR2 FQNEAQ, per germline (reference sequence). V lost 1 base to trimming and J lost 5 bases, with 11 bases between them. The CDR3 reads CASSLVRYGETQYF. The CDR3 DNA is TGTGCCAGCAGCTTAGTACGGTACGGGGAGACCCAGTACTTC. Full variable domain (outside the CDR3, taken from reference TRBV7-9 and TRBJ2-5): DTGVSQNPRHKITKRGQNVTFRCDPISEHNRLYWYRQTLGQGPEFLTYFQNEAQLEKSRLLSDRFSAERPKGSFSTLEIQRTEQGDSAMYLCASSLVRYGETQYFGPGTRLLVL.